The sequence of this T cell receptor (beta chain) was determined in a study of OX40 agonist ivuxolimab in advanced cancers. V lost 5 bases to trimming and J lost 3 bases; unmatched junction nucleotides: 9. Germline CDR1 reads SGHTA; CDR2 reads FQGTGA. The CDR3 has 15 residues. Here immunoSEQ multiplex PCR was the method, and the copy in TCRdb shows in-frame clones only, minus some. There are more than 95,000 clones in the sample; approximately 93% occur only once, and about 0.19% lies in the top ten. This TCR was sampled from an adult with an advanced solid tumor such as melanoma, head and neck, liver or kidney cancer. The gene calls are TRBV7-3 and TRBJ2-5; 7 nucleotides agree with TRBD1. The sequenced sample was CD4+ or CD8+ T cells sorted from blood, obtained in a trial of the OX40 agonist ivuxolimab. CDR3 in amino acids: CASSVAGTAKETQYF. DNA for the CDR3: TGTGCCAGCAGCGTAGCCGGGACAGCAAAAGAGACCCAGTACTTC.